Listed below are T cell receptor beta chains from one sample, sequenced in a study of lymphopenia after photon versus proton radiotherapy. Some clones are missing from TCRdb's copy, which holds only in-frame ones; the method was immunoSEQ multiplex PCR. The table records approximately 53,000 clones, about 92% of them present only once. The sample here was peripheral blood, taken from a patient treated with photon-based radiotherapy. The receptors here all came from a woman in her thirties or forties with cholangiocarcinoma. Both conserved end residues are part of each CDR3. The D gene is left open where the match is weak. Clone size is not always given. Where it is, it says once, few, many or a class for expanded clones.

v_gene	d_gene	j_gene	abundance	CDR3nt	CDR3aa
TRBV28	TRBD1	TRBJ1-1	.	TGTGCCAGCAGTCGGGGACAGGGGATTAACACTGAAGCTTTCTTT	CASSRGQGINTEAFF
TRBV2	.	TRBJ1-6	.	TGTGCCAGCTGGCCTAGGCAAAATTCACCCCTCCACTTT	CASWPRQNSPLHF
TRBV10-1	.	TRBJ1-1	once	TGCGCCAGCAGTGGCCAGGGGAACACTGAAGCTTTCTTT	CASSGQGNTEAFF
TRBV4-2	.	TRBJ2-5	.	TGTGCCAGCAGCCAAGAAGGTGCGGTTGAGGGGGAGACCCAGTACTTC	CASSQEGAVEGETQYF
TRBV11-2	.	TRBJ2-3	.	TGTGCCAGCAGCTTAAGGGGTACTAGCACAGATACGCAGTATTTT	CASSLRGTSTDTQYF
TRBV5-1	TRBD1	TRBJ2-7	.	TGCGCCAGCAGCTTGACAGGGGGCGTCTACGAGCAGTACTTC	CASSLTGGVYEQYF
TRBV19	.	TRBJ1-1	.	TGTGCCAGTAGTTCTGCCGGGGGTATCATGGCTTTCTTT	CASSSAGGIMAFF
TRBV9	TRBD1	TRBJ1-6	.	TGTGCCAGCAGCTCAGATAGACAGGGCGCAGCCGCAAATAATTCACCCCTCCACTTT	CASSSDRQGAAANNSPLHF
TRBV7-7	TRBD2	TRBJ2-1	.	TGTGCTAGCAGCGAGGGACTAGCGGGAGCCGCGGGCTCCTACAATGAGCAGTTCTTC	CASSEGLAGAAGSYNEQFF
TRBV30	.	TRBJ1-1	once	TGTGCCTGGTACCCCCAGGACACTGAAGCTTTCTTT	CAWYPQDTEAFF
TRBV6-5	.	TRBJ1-1	.	TGTGCCAGCAGCCTTGGAGACACTGAAGCTTTCTTT	CASSLGDTEAFF
TRBV5-1	.	TRBJ1-1	.	TGCGCCAGCAGCTTGGGCGCGACCACTGAAGCTTTCTTT	CASSLGATTEAFF
TRBV28	.	TRBJ2-3	.	TGTGCCAGCAGTTCCGACAACACAGATACGCAGTATTTT	CASSSDNTDTQYF
TRBV18	.	TRBJ1-1	once	TGTGCCAGCTCACCCTCCCAATTTAACACTGAAGCTTTCTTT	CASSPSQFNTEAFF
TRBV4-2	.	TRBJ2-3	.	TGTGCCAGCAGCCGAGATACAGGGCCAGATACGCAGTATTTT	CASSRDTGPDTQYF
TRBV4-1	.	TRBJ1-2	once	TGCGCCAGCAGCCAACTTCCCGGGATGGGTTCCGGCTACACCTTC	CASSQLPGMGSGYTF
TRBV27	TRBD2	TRBJ2-5	.	TGTGCCAGCAGTTTATGGGCTAGCGGGGGTCAAGAGACCCAGTACTTC	CASSLWASGGQETQYF
TRBV19	.	TRBJ1-4	.	TGTGCCAGTAGTACCGCAGGGCCAGGCCGGGTAGAAAAACTGTTTTTT	CASSTAGPGRVEKLFF
TRBV18	.	TRBJ1-4	once	TGTGCCAGCTCACCACCATCGGGACGGAGCGGTGAAAAACTGTTTTTT	CASSPPSGRSGEKLFF
TRBV7-6	.	TRBJ2-7	.	TGTGCCAGCAGCTTAGGGGTCCAGACCTCCCACGAGCAGTACTTC	CASSLGVQTSHEQYF
TRBV11-3	.	TRBJ1-1	once	TGTGCCAGCAGCTTGTCGGGGGTGAACACTGAAGCTTTCTTT	CASSLSGVNTEAFF
TRBV11-3	TRBD2	TRBJ2-1	.	TGTGCCAGCAGCTTAGAGACGGGACTAGCGGGGGGATATGAGCAGTTCTTC	CASSLETGLAGGYEQFF
TRBV10-3	.	TRBJ1-6	.	TGTGCCATCAGCTTACCGGGAGATAATTCACCCCTCCACTTT	CAISLPGDNSPLHF
TRBV6-6	.	TRBJ1-1	.	TGTGCCAGCAGCAACGGACAGAGGAACACTGAAGCTTTCTTT	CASSNGQRNTEAFF
TRBV9	.	TRBJ1-2	.	TGTGCCAGCAGCGTAGGGGGCGGAAACTATGGCTACACCTTC	CASSVGGGNYGYTF
TRBV9	.	TRBJ1-2	.	TGTGCCAGCAGCGAGGGAAACTATGGCTACACCTTC	CASSEGNYGYTF
TRBV19	.	TRBJ1-1	.	TGTGCCAGTAGTACCTTATTTCCGGCATACACTGAAGCTTTCTTT	CASSTLFPAYTEAFF
TRBV10-3	.	TRBJ1-2	.	TGTGCCATCAGTGAACGGGAAGGCTACACCTTC	CAISEREGYTF
TRBV6-5	TRBD2	TRBJ2-2	once	TGTGCCAGCACCTTACTAGCGGGAGGGGTCGGGGAGCTGTTTTTT	CASTLLAGGVGELFF
TRBV11-2	.	TRBJ1-1	.	TGTGCCAGCAGCTTAGCAGAAGGAGCTTTCTTT	CASSLAEGAFF
TRBV2	TRBD1	TRBJ1-2	few	TGTGCCAGCAGTGGGGGACAGTATGGCTACACCTTC	CASSGGQYGYTF
TRBV2	.	TRBJ2-7	few	TGTGCCAGCAGTGCCGGCGAGCAGTACTTC	CASSAGEQYF
TRBV21-1	.	TRBJ2-7	.	TGTGCCAGCAGCAAAGAGAAAAGGGCCCCCAAGGACGAGCAGTACTTC	CASSKEKRAPKDEQYF
TRBV6-5	.	TRBJ2-1	.	TGTGCCAGCAGTTACTCGGGGGGCCTTTACAATGAGCAGTTCTTC	CASSYSGGLYNEQFF
TRBV7-9	.	TRBJ2-7	.	TGTGCCAGCAGCTTAGAGGGCGGGGGCCCATTCTTCGAGCAGTACTTC	CASSLEGGGPFFEQYF
TRBV9	.	TRBJ2-3	.	TGTGCCAGCAGCGTAGCTGGGGCAGATACGCAGTATTTT	CASSVAGADTQYF
TRBV18	.	TRBJ2-7	.	TGTGCCAGCTCGGGGCAGGGCAGGGACGAGCAGTACTTC	CASSGQGRDEQYF
TRBV25-1	TRBD1	TRBJ1-5	.	TGTGCCAGCAGTGAACAGGGGGGGAGCGGGCAGCCCCAGCATTTT	CASSEQGGSGQPQHF
TRBV30	.	TRBJ2-7	.	TGTGCCTGGAGTCCCATAGCGGTCTCAAACTACGAGCAGTACTTC	CAWSPIAVSNYEQYF
TRBV27	TRBD2	TRBJ2-7	.	TGTGCCAGCAGTTTAACCCCGAGGGCGGGAGGAAACTACGAGCAGTACTTC	CASSLTPRAGGNYEQYF
TRBV6-5	.	TRBJ1-5	once	TGTGCCAGCAGCCCTCGGCAGGCAGCCAATCAGCCCCAGCATTTT	CASSPRQAANQPQHF
TRBV6-4	.	TRBJ2-7	once	TGTGCCAGAGCCCCCTCGACGGACCACTACGAGCAGTACTTC	CARAPSTDHYEQYF